One sample yielded the 24 T cell receptor beta chains listed below, sequenced in a study of blood T cell repertoires in COVID-19. Sequencing was performed with immunoSEQ multiplex PCR; in TCRdb, only in-frame clones are kept and a portion is missing. The sample includes some 520,000 clones, nearly 90% seen only once; the top ten take approximately 0.9%. Input material: peripheral blood. These receptors all stem from a man between 18 and 35 years old with COVID-19, enrolled during active disease.

J is TRBJ1-6 and V is TRBV20-1; the D gene is possibly TRBD1 (5 bases). The CDR3 contains 13 residues. Trimming pared 3 bases from V and 10 bases from J, leaving 13 bases between. Per germline, CDR1 DFQATT and CDR2 SNEGSKA (reference sequence). The CDR3 loop is CSASAPGRSPLHF. DNA of the CDR3: TGCAGTGCTAGTGCCCCAGGGAGGTCACCCCTCCACTTT.

In its sample, this clone was seen once. This chain uses TRBV27 with TRBJ2-1; TRBD2 matches 13 bases. V trimming: 5 bases; J trimming: 9 bases; junction bases outside the gene matches: 7. CDR3 length equals 15 residues. From germline, CDR1 is MNHEY and CDR2 SMNVEV (reference sequence). The CDR3, as DNA: TGTGCCAGCAGTCTTACTAGCGGGAGGGCTTTTGAGCAGTTCTTC. Protein product: CASSLTSGRAFEQFF.

The V and J genes are TRBV5-5 and TRBJ2-3, with TRBD2 identical over 7 bases. The CDR3 totals 12 residues. CDR1 and CDR2 (germline): SGHKS, YYEKEE (reference sequence). V gave up 7 bases and J gave up 6 bases; unmatched junction bases: 5. The CDR3, as DNA: TGTGCCAGCGAGACTAGCTCCGATACGCAGTATTTT. It encodes CASETSSDTQYF.

The chain combines TRBV30 with TRBJ2-2; D is possibly TRBD2 (5 bases). This CDR3 has 13 amino acids. Trimming removed 3 bases at V and 0 bases at J, with 5 bases between. CDR1 is GTSNPN, CDR2 SVGIG, per germline (reference sequence). The CDR3 region has the DNA TGTGCCTGGAGCGGGGCGAACACCGGGGAGCTGTTTTTT. Protein product: CAWSGANTGELFF.

The V call is TRBV24-1, the J call TRBJ2-1; 7 bases agree with TRBD1. Per the germline V gene, CDR1 is KGHDR and CDR2 is SFDVKD. The CDR3 spans 15 residues. Trimming at V came to 1 base and at J to 8 bases, leaving 7 bases not matched to a gene. CDR3 residues: CATSDLPQGWDEQFF. DNA of the CDR3: TGTGCCACCAGTGATTTACCACAGGGGTGGGATGAGCAGTTCTTC.

The V call is TRBV7-8, the J call TRBJ2-1; the match to TRBD1 covers 11 bases. CDR3 length: 15 residues. The V and J ends lost 5 bases and 4 bases, in that order; junction bases with no gene match: 4. The V gene's germline CDR1 is SGHVS and CDR2 FQNEAQ. CDR3 amino acids: CASSGQGAEYNEQFF. The CDR3 DNA follows: TGTGCCAGCAGCGGACAGGGGGCTGAATACAATGAGCAGTTCTTC.

With regard to this clone: Other nucleotide sequences in the sample specify the same CDR3. The chain carries TRBV7-9 and TRBJ2-7, with D hard to call. The germline CDR1 and CDR2 sequences are SEHNR and FQNEAQ (reference sequence). The V gene lost 6 bases and the J gene lost 0 bases, with 6 bases spanning the gap. This CDR3 comprises 12 residues. In nucleotides, the CDR3 is TGTGCCAGCAGTCCTAGCTCCTACGAGCAGTACTTC. Its protein product is CASSPSSYEQYF.

Comment on this clone: The sample contains more than one DNA sequence encoding this CDR3. The V call is TRBV4-1, the J call TRBJ1-1, with a weak D call TRBD1 (6 bases). The V end was cut by 0 bases, the J end by 5 bases, with 13 bases between. The CDR3 has 15 residues. CDR1 is MGHRA and CDR2 is YSYEKL in the germline V gene. The CDR3 loop reads CASSQEGRGGTEAFF. CDR3 DNA sequence: TGCGCCAGCAGCCAAGAAGGCAGGGGAGGGACTGAAGCTTTCTTT.

The chain couples TRBV3-1 (or the pseudogene TRBV3-2) to TRBJ2-3; a possible D gene is TRBD2 (5 bases). The CDR3 has 15 amino acids. The V and J ends lost 4 bases and 1 base respectively, with 12 bases between them. Germline V gene sequence: CDR1 LGHDT, CDR2 YNNKEL (reference sequence). This CDR3 reads CASSRAGEGTDTQYF. The CDR3 DNA sequence: TGTGCCAGCAGCCGGGCGGGTGAGGGCACAGATACGCAGTATTTT.

This chain connects TRBV3-1 (or the pseudogene TRBV3-2) to TRBJ2-1; TRBD2 agrees at 12 bases. Germline lookup yields CDR1 LGHDT and CDR2 YNNKEL (reference sequence). V shed 4 bases and J 9 bases; nucleotides not matched to a gene: 7. CDR3 length: 15 amino acids. CDR3 in amino acids: CASSPGTSGSGEQFF. The CDR3, as DNA: TGTGCCAGCAGCCCCGGGACTAGCGGGTCGGGTGAGCAGTTCTTC.

The CDR3 sequence is CASSQGDRGDTGELFF. Here the CDR3 DNA reads TGCGCCAGCAGCCAGGGGGACAGGGGAGACACCGGGGAGCTGTTTTTT. The genes are TRBV4-1 and TRBJ2-2; 10 bases map to TRBD1. The J segment lost 3 bases and the V segment lost 3 bases, leaving 4 bases of the junction unmatched. The CDR3 has 16 amino acids. Germline CDR1 and CDR2: MGHRA and YSYEKL.

The V and J genes are TRBV14 and TRBJ2-1; tentatively, D is TRBD2 (5 bases). CDR1 and CDR2 from the germline V gene are SGHDN and FVKESK. The V gene lost 5 bases and the J gene lost 0 bases, with 8 bases spanning the gap. This CDR3 is 14 amino acids long. For the CDR3, the DNA is TGTGCCAGCAGCACGGGGAACTCCTACAATGAGCAGTTCTTC. Amino acid sequence: CASSTGNSYNEQFF.

For this clone: Germline and junction disagree at one end, which may indicate a read error. The chain couples TRBV7-7 to TRBJ2-1, with 9 bases that match TRBD1. Germline CDR1 is SSHAT and CDR2 is FNYEAQ (reference sequence). This CDR3 has 15 amino acids. The CDR3 loop reads CASSLAPGQGGEQFF. CDR3 coding DNA: TGTGCTAGCAGCTTAGCTCCGGGACAGGGTGGTGAGCAGTTCTTC.

This chain joins TRBV2 and TRBJ1-4, with D unresolved. The CDR3 totals 15 residues. The V gene's germline CDR1 is SNHLY and CDR2 FYNNEI. The V and J ends lost 4 bases and 1 base respectively, with 10 bases between them. The CDR3 is CASSGSGLTNEKLFF. The CDR3 bases are TGTGCCAGCAGTGGGTCGGGGTTAACTAATGAAAAACTGTTTTTT.

The J gene is TRBJ2-1, the V gene TRBV28; 11 bases map to TRBD2. Losses at the gene ends were 4 bases for V and 4 bases for J; bases not matched to a gene: 9. The CDR3 length is 17 residues. Germline V gene data show CDR1 as MDHEN and CDR2 as SYDVKM. The CDR3 DNA follows: TGTGCCAGCAGTTCCGCCTATAGCGGGAGGGGGTACAATGAGCAGTTCTTC. Encoded protein: CASSSAYSGRGYNEQFF.

This clone showed up just once. This chain joins TRBV18 and TRBJ2-5; TRBD1 agrees at 7 bases. The CDR3 length is 14 residues. With 4 bases clipped from V and 3 bases from J, the junction kept 5 bases outside the gene matches. Per the germline V gene, CDR1 is KGHSH and CDR2 is LQKENI. The CDR3 coding sequence is TGTGCCAGCTCACACGGGGACAGAAAAGAGACCCAGTACTTC. Protein sequence: CASSHGDRKETQYF.

V is TRBV9 and J is TRBJ2-3; D gene ambiguous. CDR3 length: 13 amino acids. Between the trimmed V and J ends, which lost 2 bases and 4 bases, there was a span of 8 bases. CDR1 SGDLS and CDR2 YYNGEE come from the germline V gene. CDR3 protein: CASSVGPPDTQYF. CDR3 nucleotide sequence: TGTGCCAGCAGCGTTGGCCCTCCAGATACGCAGTATTTT.

The chain is built from TRBV7-2 and TRBJ2-5; 10 nucleotides agree with TRBD2. Germline assignment: CDR1 SGHTA and CDR2 FQGNSA. The CDR3 consists of 15 residues. J lost 5 bases, V lost 5 bases, and 8 bases had no gene match. The CDR3 DNA sequence: TGTGCCAGCAGCGACAGAGCGGGAGGGAGTGAGACCCAGTACTTC. It translates to CASSDRAGGSETQYF.

The chain has TRBV6-1 and TRBJ1-6, with TRBD1 as a possible D gene (5 bases). Between the trimmed V and J ends, which lost 3 bases and 5 bases, there was a span of 11 bases. The CDR3 loop spans 15 amino acids. Germline V gives CDR1 MNHNS, CDR2 SASEGT. CDR3 sequence: CASSDRRTHNSPLHF. CDR3 sequence (DNA): TGTGCCAGCAGTGACCGACGGACACATAATTCACCCCTCCACTTT.

A few counts support this clone. The chain joins TRBV29-1 to TRBJ2-7; no clear D gene. Trimming stripped 1 base from V and 2 bases from J, with 12 bases between. This CDR3 region has 14 residues. Germline loops: CDR1 SQVTM, CDR2 ANQGSEA. The CDR3 region is CSVEGSRNTYEQYF. The DNA for the CDR3 is TGCAGCGTTGAAGGTTCCAGGAACACCTACGAGCAGTACTTC.

The V gene is TRBV6-6, the J gene TRBJ1-6; 9 nucleotides align to TRBD1. The CDR3 has 15 amino acids. With 5 bases clipped from V and 6 bases from J, the junction kept 5 bases outside the gene matches. Germline CDR1 MNHNY, CDR2 SVGAGI (reference sequence). The CDR3 DNA reads TGTGCCAGCAGTAGGGACAGGGACCGTAATTCACCCCTCCACTTT. It specifies CASSRDRDRNSPLHF.

The genes are TRBV5-1 and TRBJ2-2; D is undetermined. Germline assignment: CDR1 SGHRS and CDR2 YFSETQ. Trimming stripped 0 bases from V and 5 bases from J, with 5 bases between. The CDR3 consists of 13 residues. The CDR3 DNA sequence: TGCGCCAGCAGCTTGGCCAAAACCGGGGAGCTGTTTTTT. Amino acid sequence: CASSLAKTGELFF.

This chain uses TRBV19 with TRBJ2-2, with 7 bases fitting TRBD1. Losses at the gene ends were 2 bases for V and 7 bases for J; bases not matched to a gene: 7. Per germline, CDR1 LNHDA and CDR2 SQIVND (reference sequence). This CDR3 spans 15 amino acids. The CDR3 region has the DNA TGTGCCAGTAGTATACAGGGGGTAGGGAGCGGGGAGCTGTTTTTT. Translated, it gives CASSIQGVGSGELFF.

In regard to this clone: Other DNA variants within this sample encode the same CDR3. The rearrangement uses TRBV29-1 and TRBJ2-1; TRBD1 aligns across 7 bases. Unmatched junction bases numbered 2, after V lost 6 bases and J lost 0 bases. CDR1 and CDR2 (germline): SQVTM, ANQGSEA. The CDR3 loop spans 13 amino acids. CDR3 residues: CSVRDSSYNEQFF. The DNA of the CDR3 is TGCAGCGTCCGGGACAGCTCCTACAATGAGCAGTTCTTC.